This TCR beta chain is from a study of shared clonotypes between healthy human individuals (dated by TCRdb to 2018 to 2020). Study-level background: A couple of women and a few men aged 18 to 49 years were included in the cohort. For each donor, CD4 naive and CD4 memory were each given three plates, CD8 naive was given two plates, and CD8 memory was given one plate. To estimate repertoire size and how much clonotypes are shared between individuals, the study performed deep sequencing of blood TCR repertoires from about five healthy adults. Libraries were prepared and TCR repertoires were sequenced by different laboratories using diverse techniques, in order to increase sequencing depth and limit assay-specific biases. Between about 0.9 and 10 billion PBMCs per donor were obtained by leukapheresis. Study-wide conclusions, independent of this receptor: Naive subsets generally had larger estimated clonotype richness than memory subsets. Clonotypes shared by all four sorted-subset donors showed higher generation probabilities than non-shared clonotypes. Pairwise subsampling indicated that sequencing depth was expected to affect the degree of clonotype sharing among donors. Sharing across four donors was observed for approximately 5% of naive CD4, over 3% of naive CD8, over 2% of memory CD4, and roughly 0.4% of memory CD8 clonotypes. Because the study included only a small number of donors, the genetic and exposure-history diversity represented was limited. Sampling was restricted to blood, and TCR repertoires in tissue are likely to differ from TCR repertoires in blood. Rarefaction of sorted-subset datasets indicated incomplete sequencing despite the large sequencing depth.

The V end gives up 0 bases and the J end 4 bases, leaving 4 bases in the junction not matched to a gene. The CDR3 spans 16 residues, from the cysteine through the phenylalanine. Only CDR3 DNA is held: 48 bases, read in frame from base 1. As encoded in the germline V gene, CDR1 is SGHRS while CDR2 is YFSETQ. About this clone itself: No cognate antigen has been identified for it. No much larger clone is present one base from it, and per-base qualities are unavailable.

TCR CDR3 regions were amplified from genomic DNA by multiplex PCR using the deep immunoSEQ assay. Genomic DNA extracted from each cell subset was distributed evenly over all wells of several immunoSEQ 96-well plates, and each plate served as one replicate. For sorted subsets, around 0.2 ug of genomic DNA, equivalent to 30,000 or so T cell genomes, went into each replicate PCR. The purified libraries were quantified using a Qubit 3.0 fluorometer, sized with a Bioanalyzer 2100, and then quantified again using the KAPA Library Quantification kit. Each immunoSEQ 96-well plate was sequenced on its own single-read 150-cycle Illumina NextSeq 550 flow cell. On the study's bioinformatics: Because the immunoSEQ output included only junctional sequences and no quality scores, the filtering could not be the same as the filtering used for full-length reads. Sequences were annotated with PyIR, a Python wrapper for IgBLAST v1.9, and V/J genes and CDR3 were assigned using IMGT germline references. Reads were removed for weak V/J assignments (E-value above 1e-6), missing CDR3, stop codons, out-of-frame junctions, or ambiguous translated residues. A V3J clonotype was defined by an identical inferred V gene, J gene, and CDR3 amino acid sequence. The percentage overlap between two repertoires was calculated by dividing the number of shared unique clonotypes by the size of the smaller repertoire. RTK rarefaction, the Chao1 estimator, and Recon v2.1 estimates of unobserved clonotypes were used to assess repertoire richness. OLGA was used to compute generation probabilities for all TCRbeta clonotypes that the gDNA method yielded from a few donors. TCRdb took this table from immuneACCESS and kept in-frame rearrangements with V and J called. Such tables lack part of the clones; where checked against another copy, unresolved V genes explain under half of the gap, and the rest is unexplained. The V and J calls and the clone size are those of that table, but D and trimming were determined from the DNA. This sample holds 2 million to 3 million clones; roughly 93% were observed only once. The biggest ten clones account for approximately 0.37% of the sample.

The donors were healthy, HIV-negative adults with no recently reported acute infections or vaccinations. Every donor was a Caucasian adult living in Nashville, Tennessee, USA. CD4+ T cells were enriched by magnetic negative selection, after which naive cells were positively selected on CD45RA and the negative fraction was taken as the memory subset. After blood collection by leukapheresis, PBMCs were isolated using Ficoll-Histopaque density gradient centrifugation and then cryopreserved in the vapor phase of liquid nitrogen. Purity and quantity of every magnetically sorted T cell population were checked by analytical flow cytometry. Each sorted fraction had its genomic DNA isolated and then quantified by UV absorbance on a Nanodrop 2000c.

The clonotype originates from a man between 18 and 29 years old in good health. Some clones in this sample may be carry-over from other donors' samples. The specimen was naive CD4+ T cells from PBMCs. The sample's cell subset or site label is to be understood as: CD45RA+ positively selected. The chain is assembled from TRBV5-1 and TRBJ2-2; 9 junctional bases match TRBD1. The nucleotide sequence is TGCGCCAGCAGCTTGGTGACAGGGGGAGGCACCGGGGAGCTGTTTTTT. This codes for CASSLVTGGGTGELFF.